This T cell receptor (beta chain) stems from a study of cytomegalovirus exposure and HLA in healthy donors. This table comes from immunoSEQ multiplex PCR, and its TCRdb copy is limited to in-frame clones, with some not included. The sample consists of roughly 150,000 clones, 85% to 90% of them appearing once. With respect to this clone: Its antigen remains unidentified.

The CDR3 has 15 amino acids. Trimming removed 2 bases from V and 5 bases from J; junction bases left unmatched: 10. The germline gives CDR1 GTSNPN, CDR2 SVGIG (reference sequence). Study-wide results and caveats: For cytomegalovirus status, the classifier reportedly gave diagnoses with high specificity and sensitivity. Some TCR beta chains (164 of them) were listed as cytomegalovirus-associated. As confirmed in vitro, three CMV-associated chains were specific for CMV antigens. The tendency of first-cohort TCR clusters to co-occur in the 100 to 150 validation repertoires emerged from a later analysis.

The chain uses TRBV30 and TRBJ2-5; 8 bases line up with TRBD2. This clonotype was sampled from a woman in her late teens or twenties in good health and CMV-seropositive. The source material was PBMCs. Here the CDR3 DNA reads TGTGCCTGGAGTAGACCGACTAGCGCAATGGAGACCCAGTACTTC. Translating it yields CAWSRPTSAMETQYF.